Sequencing of this TCR beta chain was carried out in a study of T cell changes during pregnancy in multiple sclerosis. Assay used: immunoSEQ multiplex PCR; TCRdb lists only in-frame clones, some missing. Here the sample spans 55,000 to 70,000 clones, 93% being singletons. J was trimmed by 6 bases and V by 1 base; bases with no gene match: 8. The CDR3 extends over 17 amino acids. Germline V CDR1 and CDR2: LGHNA, YNFKEQ. V gene TRBV4-2 combines with J gene TRBJ2-3, with 12 nucleotides matching TRBD2. This TCR was recovered from a female donor with multiple sclerosis, enrolled in a pregnancy study. Sequenced here: CD4+ T cells from peripheral blood mononuclear cells, sampled before pregnancy. As DNA, the CDR3 is TGTGCCAGCAGCCAAGGCGGACTAGCGGGGTCAAAGGATACGCAGTATTTT. Translation: CASSQGGLAGSKDTQYF.